This T cell receptor (beta chain) came from a study of persistence of HIV-infected CD4 T cells. Looking at the study overall: Median time on suppressive ART was over seven years.

In the case of this clone: Antigen specificity is unknown.

V lost 4 bases to trimming and J lost 0 bases, with 9 bases between them. Germline-derived CDR1 and CDR2 are LGHDT and YNNKEL (reference sequence). CDR3 length: 14 residues. This was the immunoSEQ version 4 assay in survey mode. TCRdb's copy holds only in-frame clones and misses some; the assay was immunoSEQ multiplex PCR. The sample holds about 45,000 clones, about 87% seen once. Cells were stimulated nonspecifically with anti-CD3/anti-CD28 magnetic beads. Responding CD4+ T cells were sorted by upregulation of both CD40 ligand and CD69. Undetectable plasma HIV-1 RNA below 50 copies/mL lasted at least 4 years. CD8+ T cells were removed from PBMCs prior to stimulation.

Source: CD4+ T cells sorted from PBMCs after roughly 18-hour stimulation, taken from a patient who received antiretroviral therapy. This TCR derives from an adult woman with HIV who was CMV-seropositive. J is TRBJ1-1 and V is TRBV3-1 (or the pseudogene TRBV3-2); no clear D. For the CDR3, the DNA is TGTGCCAGCAGCCCTTTCCTATTGAACACTGAAGCTTTCTTT. It specifies CASSPFLLNTEAFF.